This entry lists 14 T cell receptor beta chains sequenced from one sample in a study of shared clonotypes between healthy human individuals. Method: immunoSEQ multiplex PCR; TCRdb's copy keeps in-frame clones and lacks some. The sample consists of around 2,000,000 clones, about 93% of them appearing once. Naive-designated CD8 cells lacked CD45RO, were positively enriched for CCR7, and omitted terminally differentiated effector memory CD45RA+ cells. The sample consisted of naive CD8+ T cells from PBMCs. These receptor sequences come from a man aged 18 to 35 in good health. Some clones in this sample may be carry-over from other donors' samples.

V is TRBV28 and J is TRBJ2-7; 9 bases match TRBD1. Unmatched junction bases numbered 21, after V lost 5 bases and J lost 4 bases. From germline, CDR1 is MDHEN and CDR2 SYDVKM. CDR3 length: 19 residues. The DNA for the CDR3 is TGTGCCAGCAGTATCTCTACCGGGACAGGGTGGGGGGTCAGTTACGAGCAGTACTTC. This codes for CASSISTGTGWGVSYEQYF. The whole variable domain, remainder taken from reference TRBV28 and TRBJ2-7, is DVKVTQSSRYLVKRTGEKVFLECVQDMDHENMFWYRQDPGLGLRLIYFSYDVKMKEKGDIPEGYSVSREKKERFSLILESASTNQTSMYLCASSISTGTGWGVSYEQYFGPGTRLTVT.

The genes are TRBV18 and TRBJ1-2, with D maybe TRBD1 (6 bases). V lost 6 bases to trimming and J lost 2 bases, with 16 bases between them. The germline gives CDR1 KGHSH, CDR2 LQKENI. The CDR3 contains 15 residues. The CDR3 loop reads CASSLDRNINYGYTF. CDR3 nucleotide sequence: TGTGCCAGCTCTCTTGACAGGAATATCAACTATGGCTACACCTTC.

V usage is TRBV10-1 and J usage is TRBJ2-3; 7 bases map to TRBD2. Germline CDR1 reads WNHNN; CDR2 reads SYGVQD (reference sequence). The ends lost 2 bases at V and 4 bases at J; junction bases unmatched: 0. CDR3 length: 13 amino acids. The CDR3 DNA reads TGCGCCAGCAGTGAGAGCGGGGCAGATACGCAGTATTTT. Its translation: CASSESGADTQYF.

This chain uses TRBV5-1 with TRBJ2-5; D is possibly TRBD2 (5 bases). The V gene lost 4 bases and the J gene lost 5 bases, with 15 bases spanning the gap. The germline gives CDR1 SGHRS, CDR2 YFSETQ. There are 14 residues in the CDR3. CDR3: CASSPVRRMETQYF. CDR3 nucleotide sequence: TGCGCCAGCAGCCCCGTCAGGAGGATGGAGACCCAGTACTTC.

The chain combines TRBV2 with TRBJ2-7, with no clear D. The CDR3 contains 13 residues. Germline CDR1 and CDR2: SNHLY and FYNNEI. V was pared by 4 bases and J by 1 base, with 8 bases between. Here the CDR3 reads CASSGISSYEQYF. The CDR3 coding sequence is TGTGCCAGCAGTGGGATCTCATCCTACGAGCAGTACTTC.

As DNA, the CDR3 is TGTGCCAGCAGTTCAGCACTAGCGGGAGGGAATACGCAGTATTTT. It specifies CASSSALAGGNTQYF. This chain uses TRBV28 with TRBJ2-3, with 13 bases identical to TRBD2. Germline values: CDR1 MDHEN, CDR2 SYDVKM. V shed 4 bases and J 7 bases; nucleotides not matched to a gene: 5. The CDR3 spans 15 residues.

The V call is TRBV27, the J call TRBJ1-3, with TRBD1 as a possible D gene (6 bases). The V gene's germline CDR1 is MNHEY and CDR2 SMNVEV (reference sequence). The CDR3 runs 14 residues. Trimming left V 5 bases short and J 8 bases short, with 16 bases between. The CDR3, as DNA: TGTGCCAGCAGTCCCCGGGGGGGGGCGGACACCATATATTTT. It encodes CASSPRGGADTIYF.

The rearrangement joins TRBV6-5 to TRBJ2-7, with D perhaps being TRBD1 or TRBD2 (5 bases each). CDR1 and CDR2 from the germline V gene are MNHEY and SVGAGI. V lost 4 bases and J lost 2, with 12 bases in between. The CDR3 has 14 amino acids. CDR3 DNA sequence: TGTGCCAGCAGTTTGGGGACGCTCCCCTACGAGCAGTACTTC. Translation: CASSLGTLPYEQYF.

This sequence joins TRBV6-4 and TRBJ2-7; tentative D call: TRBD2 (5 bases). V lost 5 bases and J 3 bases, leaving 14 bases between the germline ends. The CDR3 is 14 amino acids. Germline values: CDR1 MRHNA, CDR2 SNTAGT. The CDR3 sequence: CASSPSLGGYEQYF. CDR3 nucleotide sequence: TGTGCCAGCAGTCCCTCGCTCGGAGGCTACGAGCAGTACTTC.

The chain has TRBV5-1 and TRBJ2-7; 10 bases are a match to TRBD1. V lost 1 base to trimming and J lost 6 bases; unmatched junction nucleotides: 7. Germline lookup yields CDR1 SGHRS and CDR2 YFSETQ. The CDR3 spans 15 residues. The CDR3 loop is CASSLSPGQGTEQYF. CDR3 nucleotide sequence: TGCGCCAGCAGCTTGAGCCCGGGACAGGGGACCGAGCAGTACTTC.

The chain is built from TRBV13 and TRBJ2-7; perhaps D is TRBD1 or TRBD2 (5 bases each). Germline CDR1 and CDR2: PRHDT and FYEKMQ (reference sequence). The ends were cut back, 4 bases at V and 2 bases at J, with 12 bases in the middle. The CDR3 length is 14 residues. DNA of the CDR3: TGTGCCAGCAGCTCCCGGGACCGAACCTACGAGCAGTACTTC. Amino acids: CASSSRDRTYEQYF.

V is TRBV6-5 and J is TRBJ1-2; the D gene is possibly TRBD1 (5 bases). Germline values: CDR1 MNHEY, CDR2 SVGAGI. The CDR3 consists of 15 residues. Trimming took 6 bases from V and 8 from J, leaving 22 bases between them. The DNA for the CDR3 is TGTGCCAGCAGCTTACTAGGGGCAACCTTTTGGGGCTACACCTTC. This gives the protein CASSLLGATFWGYTF.

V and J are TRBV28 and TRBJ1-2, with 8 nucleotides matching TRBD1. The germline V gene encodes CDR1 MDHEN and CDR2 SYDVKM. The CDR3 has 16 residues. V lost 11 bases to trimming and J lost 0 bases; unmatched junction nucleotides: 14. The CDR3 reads CAGRPGQAVPNYGYTF. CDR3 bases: TGTGCCGGTAGACCGGGACAGGCCGTTCCTAACTATGGCTACACCTTC.

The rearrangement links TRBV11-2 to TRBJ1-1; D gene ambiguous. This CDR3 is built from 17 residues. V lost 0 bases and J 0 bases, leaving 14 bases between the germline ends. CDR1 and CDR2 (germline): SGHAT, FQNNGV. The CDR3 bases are TGTGCCAGCAGCTTAGATCCGGCGCAGGTGATGAACACTGAAGCTTTCTTT. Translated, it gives CASSLDPAQVMNTEAFF.